A single sample is the source of the 10 T cell receptor beta chains below, sequenced in a study of T-cell reconstitution after alpha-beta-depleted transplantation in children. Unique molecular identifiers were built into the TCRbeta library. TCRdb independently ran MiXCR on the PCR reads; one entry per CDR3 protein. The data show about 230,000 distinct CDR3 sequences, about a tenth seen once. This material consisted of PBMCs, taken before TCRalphabeta/CD19-depleted stem cell transplant. Source of these receptors: a child younger than two with acute myeloid leukemia, due to receive a stem cell transplant.

This clonotype was recorded at least ten times. The V gene is TRBV18, the J gene TRBJ2-2; D gene unclear. This CDR3 comprises 15 residues. The germline V gene has CDR1 KGHSH and CDR2 LQKENI. The germline V and J ends were trimmed by 3 bases and 0 bases, with 8 bases remaining between them. CDR3 amino acids: CASSPASPNTGELFF. CDR3 DNA: TGTGCCAGCTCACCGGCCAGCCCGAACACCGGGGAGCTGTTTTTT.

This clonotype was recorded many times. The chain combines TRBV28 with TRBJ1-2; D is perhaps TRBD1 (5 bases). The CDR3 has 13 residues. V lost 7 bases and J 5 bases, leaving 14 bases between the germline ends. The germline gives CDR1 MDHEN, CDR2 SYDVKM. The CDR3 reads CASNSGDSYGYTF. In nucleotides, the CDR3 is TGTGCCAGCAACTCGGGGGACTCGTATGGCTACACCTTC.

At least ten counts were recorded for this clonotype. The rearrangement links TRBV28 to TRBJ2-1; TRBD1 is a possible D gene (6 bases). V was shortened by 3 bases and J by 3 bases, with 21 bases between the two germline ends. The length of the CDR3 is 18 residues. The germline V gene encodes CDR1 MDHEN and CDR2 SYDVKM. DNA of the CDR3: TGTGCCAGCAGTTTCCCTCACTGGAAGGGGGATTACTACAATGAGCAGTTCTTC. Translation gives CASSFPHWKGDYYNEQFF.

This chain joins TRBV3-1 and TRBJ2-2, with 13 bases that match TRBD2. Germline values: CDR1 LGHDT, CDR2 YNNKEL (reference sequence). Trimming took 5 bases from V and 5 from J; bases not matched to a gene: 8. The CDR3 has 17 residues. The DNA of the CDR3 is TGTGCCAGCAGCGGACGGACTAGCGGGAGTTGGACCGGGGAGCTGTTTTTT. This encodes CASSGRTSGSWTGELFF.

This clonotype was observed at least ten times. The V gene is TRBV5-1, the J gene TRBJ2-5, with TRBD2 matching over 11 bases. The CDR3 totals 16 residues. The germline gives CDR1 SGHRS, CDR2 YFSETQ. V lost 4 bases and J lost 3; bases outside the gene matches: 8. The CDR3 sequence: CASSTVLAGGEETQYF. In nucleotides, the CDR3 is TGCGCCAGCAGCACCGTTCTAGCGGGGGGAGAAGAGACCCAGTACTTC. The full variable domain, rest sourced from reference TRBV5-1 and TRBJ2-5, is KAGVTQTPRYLIKTRGQQVTLSCSPISGHRSVSWYQQTPGQGLQFLFEYFSETQRNKGNFPGRFSGRQFSNSRSEMNVSTLELGDSALYLCASSTVLAGGEETQYFGPGTRLLVL.

Many counts were recorded for this clonotype. The V gene is TRBV29-1, the J gene TRBJ1-5; 7 nucleotides line up with TRBD1. CDR1 and CDR2 (germline): SQVTM, ANQGSEA. The CDR3 has 13 amino acids. Trimming at V came to 3 bases and at J to 9 bases, leaving 8 bases not matched to a gene. The CDR3 DNA sequence: TGCAGCGTTGACGGAGGGGGCGGCGGGCCCCAGCATTTT. Its translation is CSVDGGGGGPQHF.

This clonotype was seen ten or more times. V is TRBV28 and J is TRBJ2-1; D is unresolved. Germline V gene lookup returns CDR1 MDHEN and CDR2 SYDVKM. Trimming shortened V by 5 bases and J by 6 bases, and 11 bases separated the two germline ends. There are 13 residues in the CDR3. The CDR3 is CASSAPYRNEQFF. CDR3 sequence (DNA): TGTGCCAGCAGTGCCCCTTACCGCAATGAGCAGTTCTTC.

This clonotype was observed a handful of times. The V call is TRBV5-6, the J call TRBJ2-1; the D gene is possibly TRBD2 (5 bases). Germline loops: CDR1 SGHDT, CDR2 YYEEEE. The V end was cut by 4 bases, the J end by 12 bases, with 20 bases between. The CDR3 extends over 14 amino acids. In DNA form, the CDR3 reads TGTGCCAGCAGCCGCGCGCGACCGGGAATGGGGCAGTTCTTC. Its protein product is CASSRARPGMGQFF. Variable domain in full (rest from reference TRBV5-6 and TRBJ2-1): DAGVTQSPTHLIKTRGQQVTLRCSPKSGHDTVSWYQQALGQGPQFIFQYYEEEERQRGNFPDRFSGHQFPNYSSELNVNALLLGDSALYLCASSRARPGMGQFFGPGTRLTVL.

Ten or more counts support this clonotype. The chain recombines TRBV4-1 with TRBJ2-3, with D possibly being TRBD1 (5 bases). The V and J ends lost 1 base and 5 bases respectively, with 13 bases between them. This CDR3 contains 15 residues. Germline CDR1 reads MGHRA; CDR2 reads YSYEKL. The CDR3 sequence: CASSQARRAEDTQYF. The CDR3, as DNA: TGCGCCAGCAGCCAAGCGCGCAGGGCGGAAGATACGCAGTATTTT.

This clonotype was seen repeatedly, ten times or more. V is TRBV20-1 and J is TRBJ2-7; 7 bases fit TRBD2. From germline, CDR1 is DFQATT and CDR2 SNEGSKA (reference sequence). J lost 0 bases, V lost 6 bases, and 8 bases had no gene match. The CDR3 spans 14 residues. The CDR3 nucleotides read TGCAGTGCGCCCTCGACTAGCAGCTCCTACGAGCAGTACTTC. Encoded protein: CSAPSTSSSYEQYF.